This T cell receptor beta chain derives from a study of T cell changes during pregnancy in multiple sclerosis. This CDR3 has 15 residues. Per germline, CDR1 MNHEY and CDR2 SVGAGI. Between the trimmed V and J ends, which lost 6 bases and 7 bases, there was a span of 21 bases. Assay: immunoSEQ multiplex PCR; the TCRdb copy retains only in-frame clones and omits some. This table has several thousand clones, 87% appearing once. The chain employs TRBV6-5 and TRBJ1-1; the D gene is possibly TRBD1 (6 bases). The sequence was collected from a female donor in good health, enrolled as a control in a pregnancy study. The specimen was CD8+ T cells from peripheral blood mononuclear cells, collected in the first trimester of pregnancy. The chain's CDR3 is CASSFLRGSIIEAFF. DNA for the CDR3: TGTGCCAGCAGCTTTCTCAGGGGCAGTATCATTGAAGCTTTCTTT.